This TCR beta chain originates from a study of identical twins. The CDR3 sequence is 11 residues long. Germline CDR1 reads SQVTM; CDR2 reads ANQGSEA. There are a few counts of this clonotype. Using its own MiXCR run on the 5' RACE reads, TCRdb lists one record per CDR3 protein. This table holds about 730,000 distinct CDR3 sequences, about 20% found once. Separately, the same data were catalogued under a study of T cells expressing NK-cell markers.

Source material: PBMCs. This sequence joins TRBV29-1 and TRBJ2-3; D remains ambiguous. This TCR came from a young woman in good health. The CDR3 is CTGTSTDTQYF. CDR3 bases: TGCACCGGTACTAGCACAGATACGCAGTATTTT.